These T cell receptor beta chains were read from a single sample in a study of blood T cell repertoires in COVID-19. The table came from immunoSEQ multiplex PCR; TCRdb's copy has only in-frame clones and leaves some out. Altogether approximately 270,000 clones are present, approximately 90% being singletons, with the ten largest covering approximately 2.7%. The specimen sequenced was PBMCs or T cells enriched from blood (not recorded which). The origin of the receptors is a man in his forties or fifties who had been exposed to COVID-19. The CDR3 runs from the conserved cysteine through the conserved F or W. A D gene is named only where the DNA matches it firmly. Some rows mark clone size as missing; the rest say once, few, many or name a class of expanded clone.

.	TRBD1	TRBJ2-5	TRBV18	TGTGCCAGCTCATCCCGGGACAGAGCGGAGACCCAGTACTTC	CASSSRDRAETQYF
.	TRBD2	TRBJ2-7	TRBV7-2	TGTGCCAGCAGCCCTAGAGGACTAGCGGTGGGCGGGGAGCAGTACTTC	CASSPRGLAVGGEQYF
.	TRBD1	TRBJ2-6	TRBV19	TGTGCCAGTAGTAGATCGCGGACAGGGACCAGCTCTGGGGCCAACGTCCTGACTTTC	CASSRSRTGTSSGANVLTF
.	.	TRBJ2-1	TRBV9	TGTGCCAGCAGCAACCGGGACTTTCCCCTGAATGAGCAGTTCTTC	CASSNRDFPLNEQFF
.	TRBD1	TRBJ1-2	TRBV24-1	TGTGCCACCAGTGATAGGACAGGGGAATACTATGGCTACACCTTC	CATSDRTGEYYGYTF
.	.	TRBJ1-5	TRBV18	TGTGCCAGCTCACCTTTAGGGACTGGGGGTAGTCAGCCCCAGCATTTT	CASSPLGTGGSQPQHF
.	TRBD2	TRBJ2-3	TRBV5-1	TGCGCCAGCAGCCTAGCGGAGAACACAGATACGCAGTATTTT	CASSLAENTDTQYF
few	.	TRBJ1-5	TRBV27	TGTGCCAGCAGCCAGCGGGTCAGCAATCAGCCCCAGCATTTT	CASSQRVSNQPQHF
.	.	TRBJ1-1	TRBV29-1	TGCAGCGTTATCAGTATACACACTGAAGCTTTCTTT	CSVISIHTEAFF
.	.	TRBJ1-1	TRBV27	TGTGCCAGCACCGCGGGATGGAAGGGGGAAGCTTTCTTT	CASTAGWKGEAFF